This T cell receptor beta chain was sequenced during a study of T cell responses to AZD1222 COVID-19 vaccine. The repertoire was sequenced with immunoSEQ multiplex PCR; TCRdb's copy has only in-frame clones and lacks some. The table lists 150,000 to 200,000 clones, around 93% of them singletons, with over 0.95% in the top ten. The CDR3 is made up of 14 amino acids. From germline, CDR1 is SGHRS and CDR2 YFSETQ. The V gene end was trimmed by 3 bases and the J gene end by 2 bases; junction bases not matched to a gene: 3. This sequence joins TRBV5-1 and TRBJ2-7; 9 bases fit TRBD1. Material: peripheral blood, obtained 28 days after the second AZD1222 dose. This TCR was recovered from an adult who received the AZD1222 COVID-19 vaccine. Here the CDR3 DNA reads TGCGCCAGCAGCTCCCGGGACAGGGCCTACGAGCAGTACTTC. Protein: CASSSRDRAYEQYF.